What follows are 20 T cell receptor beta chains derived from one specimen sequenced in a study of blood T cell repertoires in COVID-19. Data came from immunoSEQ multiplex PCR; TCRdb stores just in-frame clones and leaves some out. The sample lists 100,000 or so clones, roughly 92% occurring once. The sample comprised peripheral blood. The receptor set was obtained from a man in his 60s with acute or convalescent COVID-19.

This chain joins TRBV2 and TRBJ2-3; 9 positions agree with TRBD1. This CDR3 region has 15 residues. Germline CDR1 reads SNHLY; CDR2 reads FYNNEI. The ends lost 6 bases at V and 3 bases at J; junction bases unmatched: 7. DNA of the CDR3: TGTGCCAGCAGGTTCGGGACAGGGTCTACAGATACGCAGTATTTT. This codes for CASRFGTGSTDTQYF.

The V gene is TRBV7-9, the J gene TRBJ2-7; tentative D call: TRBD1 (5 bases). Trimming cost V 5 bases and J 0 bases, with 14 bases left between them. This CDR3 region has 15 residues. CDR1 and CDR2 from the germline V gene are SEHNR and FQNEAQ (reference sequence). In nucleotides, the CDR3 is TGTGCCAGCAGCCCAACTACAGGTCCCTCCTACGAGCAGTACTTC. Protein: CASSPTTGPSYEQYF.

V gene TRBV5-5 combines with J gene TRBJ2-7, with 10 bases that match TRBD2. This CDR3 comprises 18 residues. Germline CDR1 is SGHKS and CDR2 is YYEKEE (reference sequence). Unmatched junction bases numbered 9, after V lost 0 bases and J lost 0 bases. In DNA, the CDR3 is TGTGCCAGCAGCTTGGTTTCTAGCGGGAGTTACAGCTCCTACGAGCAGTACGTC. Amino acid sequence: CASSLVSSGSYSSYEQYV.

CDR3 in DNA: TGTGCCAGCAGCTTATGGACAGAACCGAACACTGAAGCTTTCTTT. Translating it yields CASSLWTEPNTEAFF. The chain recombines TRBV7-8 with TRBJ1-1; D might be TRBD1 (6 bases). The CDR3 spans 15 residues. Germline V gene sequence: CDR1 SGHVS, CDR2 FQNEAQ. Trimming took off 2 bases at V and 1 base at J, with 11 bases between the two ends.

Only one count was recorded for this clone. J is TRBJ1-1 and V is TRBV7-2; 7 bases align to TRBD1. With V trimmed by 3 bases and J by 0 bases, 1 base remained unmatched. CDR3 length: 14 amino acids. Germline V gene sequence: CDR1 SGHTA, CDR2 FQGNSA. The CDR3 coding sequence is TGTGCCAGCAGCTTGGGACAGATGAACACTGAAGCTTTCTTT. Translating it yields CASSLGQMNTEAFF.

This clone was observed once. The chain uses TRBV5-1 and TRBJ2-7, with a tentative D call TRBD1 (5 bases). The V gene lost 3 bases and the J gene lost 0 bases, with 16 bases spanning the gap. The germline V gene has CDR1 SGHRS and CDR2 YFSETQ. The CDR3 has 16 residues. The CDR3 DNA sequence: TGCGCCAGCAGCTCAACAGTAGGGGAAGTCTCCTACGAGCAGTACTTC. It is translated as CASSSTVGEVSYEQYF.

The chain carries TRBV7-9 and TRBJ2-2; 12 nucleotides align to TRBD1. CDR1 and CDR2 from the germline V gene are SEHNR and FQNEAQ (reference sequence). The length of the CDR3 is 17 residues. V shed 5 bases, J shed 3 bases, and the junction held 7 bases outside the gene matches. The CDR3 here is CASSHRDRGQDTGELFF. DNA of the CDR3: TGTGCCAGCAGCCACCGGGACAGGGGGCAAGACACCGGGGAGCTGTTTTTT.

The chain combines TRBV4-1 with TRBJ2-4; TRBD1 aligns across 9 bases. The CDR3 sequence is 17 residues long. The trim removed 1 base at V and 1 base at J, leaving 5 bases unmatched. Germline assignment: CDR1 MGHRA and CDR2 YSYEKL. CDR3 nucleotides: TGCGCCAGCAGCCAAGGACCAGGGACAGGGGCCAAAAACATTCAGTACTTC. Residues: CASSQGPGTGAKNIQYF.

V gene TRBV25-1 combines with J gene TRBJ2-7; 10 nucleotides line up with TRBD2. The germline gives CDR1 MGHDK, CDR2 SYGVNS. There are 16 residues in the CDR3. V lost 2 bases to trimming and J lost 4 bases; unmatched junction nucleotides: 8. DNA for the CDR3: TGTGCCAGCAGTGAACTGGCTAGCGGGGGAGGTTACGAGCAGTACTTC. Translated: CASSELASGGGYEQYF.

The rearrangement links TRBV11-2 to TRBJ1-2, with a weak D call TRBD1 (6 bases). The V gene lost 2 bases and the J gene lost 6 bases, with 10 bases spanning the gap. Germline V lookup: CDR1 SGHAT, CDR2 FQNNGV. The CDR3 loop spans 13 amino acids. CDR3 nucleotides: TGTGCCAGCAGCTTACAGGGGATGAATGGCTACACCTTC. Its protein product is CASSLQGMNGYTF. Combining the CDR3 with reference TRBV11-2 and TRBJ1-2 gives the whole variable domain EAGVAQSPRYKIIEKRQSVAFWCNPISGHATLYWYQQILGQGPKLLIQFQNNGVVDDSQLPKDRFSAERLKGVDSTLKIQPAKLEDSAVYLCASSLQGMNGYTFGSGTRLTVV.

The rearrangement joins TRBV30 to TRBJ2-5; 8 positions agree with TRBD1. Germline V gene sequence: CDR1 GTSNPN, CDR2 SVGIG (reference sequence). With 5 bases clipped from V and 4 bases from J, the junction kept 6 bases outside the gene matches. This CDR3 region has 13 residues. The CDR3 DNA reads TGTGCCTGGGGTACAGGGGGGAGAGAGACCCAGTACTTC. It yields the protein CAWGTGGRETQYF.

This clone is a singleton in its sample. This rearrangement joins TRBV5-1 to TRBJ2-3; TRBD2 matches 12 bases. After removal of 0 bases from V and 3 bases from J, the junction contained 2 bases not matched to a gene. CDR1 is SGHRS, CDR2 YFSETQ, per germline. CDR3 size: 16 residues. Here the CDR3 DNA reads TGCGCCAGCAGCTTGGTGGGGACTAGCGGGACAGATACGCAGTATTTT. This translates into CASSLVGTSGTDTQYF.

The chain links TRBV11-2 to TRBJ2-7, with TRBD2 matching over 9 bases. V lost 1 base to trimming and J lost 0 bases; unmatched junction nucleotides: 7. Looked up from germline, CDR1 is SGHAT and CDR2 is FQNNGV. CDR3 length equals 17 residues. This CDR3 is CASSLARTSAFSYEQYF. The CDR3, as DNA: TGTGCCAGCAGCTTAGCCCGGACTAGCGCCTTCTCCTACGAGCAGTACTTC.

This clone was recorded only once. This chain connects TRBV3-1 (or the pseudogene TRBV3-2) to TRBJ2-2; 8 bases are shared with TRBD2. This CDR3 comprises 16 residues. Unmatched junction bases numbered 9, after V lost 3 bases and J lost 6 bases. Germline V gene sequence: CDR1 LGHDT, CDR2 YNNKEL (reference sequence). CDR3 DNA sequence: TGTGCCAGCAGCCACCGAGCCGCGGGAGGCGCCGGGGAGCTGTTTTTT. It is translated as CASSHRAAGGAGELFF.

V usage is TRBV4-1 and J usage is TRBJ1-2; TRBD1 matches at 7 bases. Trimming cost V 5 bases and J 0 bases; bases outside gene matches: 9. Germline V lookup: CDR1 MGHRA, CDR2 YSYEKL. This CDR3 comprises 16 residues. The CDR3 is CASSFRIGTANYGYTF. The CDR3 nucleotides are TGCGCCAGCAGCTTTCGAATCGGGACAGCTAACTATGGCTACACCTTC.

The V gene is TRBV6-5, the J gene TRBJ1-6, with D possibly matching TRBD1 (5 bases). The CDR3 extends over 14 amino acids. Germline-derived CDR1 and CDR2 are MNHEY and SVGAGI. V was clipped by 6 bases and J by 9 bases, with 15 bases between them. The CDR3 DNA is TGTGCCAGCAGGGATCCGGGGGGAAGTTCACCCCTCCACTTT. This gives the protein CASRDPGGSSPLHF.

This clone was picked up one time. The chain employs TRBV5-1 and TRBJ2-2; D is possibly TRBD2 (6 bases). Trimming stripped 0 bases from V and 2 bases from J, with 23 bases between. This CDR3 contains 20 residues. Germline CDR1 reads SGHRS; CDR2 reads YFSETQ. The CDR3 loop is CASSLDESFGGISNTGELFF. CDR3 nucleotides: TGCGCCAGCAGCTTGGACGAGTCCTTCGGAGGGATTTCCAACACCGGGGAGCTGTTTTTT.

V usage is TRBV2 and J usage is TRBJ1-4; 9 nucleotides line up with TRBD1. The CDR3 consists of 16 residues. CDR1 and CDR2 from the germline V gene are SNHLY and FYNNEI. Germline trimming cut 3 bases from V and 4 bases from J; bases unmatched to any gene: 6. CDR3 nucleotide sequence: TGTGCCAGCAGTGATTCGGGGACAGGGAATAATGAAAAACTGTTTTTT. Its protein product is CASSDSGTGNNEKLFF.

This rearrangement joins TRBV6-1 to TRBJ1-1; D gene uncertain. V gave up 2 bases and J gave up 5 bases, with 12 bases separating them. CDR1 is MNHNS, CDR2 SASEGT, per germline. The CDR3 sequence is 14 residues long. This chain's CDR3 is CASSENQLGTEAFF. The DNA for the CDR3 is TGTGCCAGCAGTGAAAATCAACTCGGGACTGAAGCTTTCTTT.

This clone has just a few counts. CDR3 DNA: TGTGCCAGCAGTGAAGCTTCTGCAACTAATGAAAAACTGTTTTTT. Translation gives CASSEASATNEKLFF. The gene calls are TRBV6-1 and TRBJ1-4; D uncertain. V lost 0 bases, J lost 0 bases, and 5 bases lay in between. This CDR3 comprises 15 residues. Germline V lookup: CDR1 MNHNS, CDR2 SASEGT.